This entry features one TCR beta chain sequence. Its antigen is unknown. This specimen comes from a study of CD8+ T cells in alopecia areata. Per germline, CDR1 SQVTM and CDR2 ANQGSEA. Trimming removed 6 bases from V and 0 bases from J, with 12 bases in between. There are 13 residues in the CDR3. Stated treatment: oral pan-JAK inhibitor, 5-10 mg twice daily. Peripheral blood, together with lesional scalp punch biopsies, was collected from alopecia areata patients. RNA, once extracted, was reverse transcribed into cDNA for use as the sequencing template. The method was immunoSEQ multiplex PCR; TCRdb's version includes in-frame clones alone and lacks a portion of them. The sample carries over 60,000 clones, 40% to 55% recorded once. Study conclusions and caveats: Scalp sequencing captures resident alphabeta T cells of normal skin too.

The material was CD8+ T cells sorted from blood, obtained at approximately week 37, from a patient treated with tofacitinib. The TCR originated in a human donor with alopecia areata. The rearrangement links TRBV29-1 to TRBJ2-7, with D perhaps TRBD1 (6 bases). CDR3 coding DNA: TGCAGCGTCACGGACAGTGACTCCTACGAGCAGTACTTC. It encodes CSVTDSDSYEQYF.